Listed below are T cell receptor beta chains from one sample, sequenced in a study of control samples from healthy donors and cancer patients. Profiled with immunoSEQ multiplex PCR; TCRdb holds only in-frame clones, not every one. The repertoire holds fewer than 60,000 clones, with about 87% as singletons. Sample: PBMCs. All receptors come from a woman aged 55 to 70 with lung cancer. CDR3s leave out the opening cysteine and the closing phenylalanine or tryptophan. Fields, in order: V gene, clone size, CDR3 protein. The size field is filled for only some rows; it gives once, few, many or a size class.

TRBV11-3,.,ASSLASSGANTGELF
TRBV11-2,.,ASSLGRTNEQF
TRBV10-1,.,ASSAGGSLNTEAF
TRBV25-1,.,ASSATLNTGELF
TRBV7-8,.,ASSLVVGGAEAF
TRBV3-1/TRBV3-2,.,ASSAPGQPLTEAF
TRBV27,.,ASRPGGWTEAF
TRBV5-1,.,ASSKGADPTGELF
TRBV6-1,.,ASSDEAHNEQF
TRBV7-7,.,ASSVSWTSEETQY
TRBV2,.,ASSENSSGELF
TRBV20-1,.,SASRGVELF
TRBV5-1,.,ASSLEGQGAANEQF
TRBV29-1,once,SVPPRDLTASYGYT
TRBV18,.,ASSPNTEAF
TRBV18,.,ASSRDMTDTQY
TRBV24-1,.,ATSAKGRGINEQF
TRBV7-8,.,ASSYQDTNTEAF
TRBV18,.,ASSPLQPGQHHQPQH
TRBV11-2,.,ASSLGPATAGGGGYT
TRBV27,.,ASSSPSIPEKLF
TRBV6-6,once,ASSLGSLQPQH
TRBV11-2,.,ASSARQGTSAQPQH